This entry is about one T cell receptor beta chain. The sample is drawn from a study of blood T cell repertoires in COVID-19. Study information: Samples came from the United States, Italy and Spain, spanning acute and convalescent COVID-19. From T cells, B-cell-depleted T cells, or PBMCs came the material, which was cDNA or gDNA.

Original handling: Amplification from reference gene primers served as the basis for estimated nucleated cell counts. Clones were sequenced by immunoSEQ multiplex PCR, and TCRdb holds only the in-frame ones, with some missing. For V, J and clone size, that table is used; D and trimming come from the DNA. This table has under 75,000 clones, more than 60% appearing once. Trimming took 6 bases from V and 0 from J; bases not matched to a gene: 4. This CDR3 is 15 amino acids long. Germline lookup yields CDR1 SNHLY and CDR2 FYNNEI. V gene TRBV2 combines with J gene TRBJ1-4; 7 bases are a match to TRBD1. The sequenced sample consisted of peripheral blood. The receptor was isolated from a woman aged 50 to 60 with active or convalescent COVID-19. The CDR3 DNA is TGTGCCAGCAGGATCACAGGGGCAACTAATGAAAAACTGTTTTTT. This codes for CASRITGATNEKLFF.